What follows are 20 T cell receptor beta chains derived from one specimen sequenced in a study of T cell clonotyping in hematopoietic cell transplantation. Produced via immunoSEQ multiplex PCR; TCRdb's table is partial and in-frame only. Of approximately 30,000 clones in the sample, approximately 96% were seen once. Material for sequencing was peripheral blood mononuclear cells. These receptors all come from a man in his fifties or sixties in good health. Some clones in this sample may be carry-over from other donors' samples.

This clone is a singleton in its sample. The rearrangement links TRBV5-1 to TRBJ1-2; 10 positions match TRBD1. Germline V lookup: CDR1 SGHRS, CDR2 YFSETQ. After removal of 3 bases from V and 1 base from J, the junction contained 3 bases not matched to a gene. The CDR3 extends over 15 amino acids. This chain's CDR3 is CASSSGTGDNYGYTF. In nucleotides, the CDR3 is TGCGCCAGCAGCTCCGGGACAGGGGATAACTATGGCTACACCTTC.

The chain joins TRBV7-8 to TRBJ1-5; 10 bases fit TRBD1. Trimming removed 1 base from V and 3 bases from J; junction bases left unmatched: 3. This CDR3 comprises 16 residues. Germline V gene data show CDR1 as SGHVS and CDR2 as FQNEAQ. CDR3 nucleotide sequence: TGTGCCAGCAGCTTAGACGGGACAGGGGTCAATCAGCCCCAGCATTTT. Encoded protein: CASSLDGTGVNQPQHF.

CDR3 in amino acids: CASGLVQGHTGELFF. The CDR3 coding sequence is TGTGCTAGTGGTTTGGTACAGGGGCACACCGGGGAGCTGTTTTTT. The chain recombines TRBV12-5 with TRBJ2-2; 7 nucleotides align to TRBD1. The junction had 1 base not matched to a gene; V was cut back by 0 bases and J by 3 bases. CDR3 length: 15 amino acids. CDR1 and CDR2 from the germline V gene are LGHNT and FRNRAP. The entire variable domain, with the rest obtained from reference TRBV12-5 and TRBJ2-2, is as follows: DARVTQTPRHKVTEMGQEVTMRCQPILGHNTVFWYRQTMMQGLELLAYFRNRAPLDDSGMPKDRFSAEMPDATLATLKIQPSEPRDSAVYFCASGLVQGHTGELFFGEGSRLTVL.

The chain joins TRBV7-9 to TRBJ1-2; TRBD1 might be the D (6 bases). CDR1 and CDR2 (germline): SEHNR, FQNEAQ (reference sequence). This CDR3 is built from 16 residues. V was cut by 1 base and J by 7 bases, with 19 bases left in between. In DNA, the CDR3 is TGTGCCAGCAGCTTAGATTCAGGGGCGAGTTTTGCTGGCTACACCTTC. This sequence encodes CASSLDSGASFAGYTF.

The chain combines TRBV29-1 with TRBJ1-1, with no clear D. Germline CDR1 reads SQVTM; CDR2 reads ANQGSEA. CDR3 length: 11 residues. Trimming shortened V by 7 bases and J by 7 bases, and 13 bases separated the two germline ends. CDR3 loop: CSAPGPGEAFF. The CDR3 region has the DNA TGCAGCGCTCCAGGCCCGGGTGAAGCTTTCTTT. Using reference TRBV29-1 and TRBJ1-1 for the parts outside the CDR3, the full variable domain is SAVISQKPSRDICQRGTSLTIQCQVDSQVTMMFWYRQQPGQSLTLIATANQGSEATYESGFVIDKFPISRPNLTFSTLTVSNMSPEDSSIYLCSAPGPGEAFFGQGTRLTVV.

The J gene is TRBJ1-4, the V gene TRBV2; D uncertain. Germline CDR1 is SNHLY and CDR2 is FYNNEI. The ends were cut back, 7 bases at V and 2 bases at J, with 14 bases in the middle. The CDR3 length is 15 residues. The CDR3, as DNA: TGTGCCAGCACTAGGCAAGGAGGGACTAATGAAAAACTGTTTTTT. This codes for CASTRQGGTNEKLFF.

The gene calls are TRBV6-5 and TRBJ1-2; no definite D call. Germline assignment: CDR1 MNHEY and CDR2 SVGAGI. V lost 7 bases to trimming and J lost 5 bases, with 20 bases between them. The CDR3 spans 15 residues. The DNA of the CDR3 is TGTGCCAGCACCTCGGGGAGGGAGTTTAGGTATGGCTACACCTTC. Protein sequence: CASTSGREFRYGYTF.

V gene TRBV29-1 combines with J gene TRBJ2-2, with TRBD2 matching over 7 bases. Germline V gives CDR1 SQVTM, CDR2 ANQGSEA. This CDR3 region has 16 residues. Unmatched junction bases numbered 9, after V lost 4 bases and J lost 1 base. CDR3 bases: TGCAGCGTTGGGCGAGCGGGGACCGAGAACACCGGGGAGCTGTTTTTT. This translates into CSVGRAGTENTGELFF.

J is TRBJ2-5 and V is TRBV11-2; maybe TRBD2 (5 bases). Germline loops: CDR1 SGHAT, CDR2 FQNNGV. The CDR3 is made up of 13 amino acids. The ends were cut back, 5 bases at V and 7 bases at J, with 14 bases in the middle. Here the CDR3 DNA reads TGTGCCAGCAGCCGCGGAGGCGGCGGGACCCAGTACTTC. It yields the protein CASSRGGGGTQYF.

The genes are TRBV30 and TRBJ1-5; D is unclear. CDR3 length: 12 amino acids. Trimming left V 4 bases short and J 3 bases short, with 7 bases between. Per germline, CDR1 GTSNPN and CDR2 SVGIG (reference sequence). The CDR3: CAWNRNNQPQHF. In DNA form, the CDR3 reads TGTGCCTGGAACAGAAACAATCAGCCCCAGCATTTT.

This clone came up once. The chain links TRBV28 to TRBJ2-7, with 9 bases identical to TRBD1. CDR3 length: 14 amino acids. With 10 bases clipped from V and 1 base from J, the junction kept 8 bases outside the gene matches. Germline loops: CDR1 MDHEN, CDR2 SYDVKM. CDR3 sequence: CAIVPDRGSYEQYF. The CDR3 bases are TGTGCCATTGTCCCGGACAGGGGTTCCTACGAGCAGTACTTC.

The rearrangement joins TRBV9 to TRBJ1-6, with D hard to call. The CDR3 has 15 residues. CDR1 is SGDLS and CDR2 is YYNGEE in the germline V gene. V dropped 4 bases and J dropped 5 bases, with 13 bases sitting between them. CDR3 loop: CASSKDRVNNSPLHF. In DNA, the CDR3 is TGTGCCAGCAGCAAAGACCGGGTAAATAATTCACCCCTCCACTTT.

The V gene is TRBV4-1, the J gene TRBJ1-2, with 7 bases that match TRBD1. Germline V gene lookup returns CDR1 MGHRA and CDR2 YSYEKL. After removal of 3 bases from V and 2 bases from J, the junction contained 9 bases not matched to a gene. This CDR3 is 16 amino acids long. The CDR3 coding sequence is TGCGCCAGCAGCCACACTACAGGGGACGGAAACTATGGCTACACCTTC. Amino acid sequence: CASSHTTGDGNYGYTF.

The chain links TRBV10-3 to TRBJ2-7, with D unresolved. Germline V gene lookup returns CDR1 ENHRY and CDR2 SYGVKD. This CDR3 spans 13 amino acids. The V end was cut by 5 bases, the J end by 0 bases, with 8 bases between. The CDR3 protein is CAISPVFSYEQYF. The CDR3 bases are TGTGCCATCAGTCCAGTGTTCTCCTACGAGCAGTACTTC.

The V gene is TRBV28, the J gene TRBJ1-1; tentative D call: TRBD1 (6 bases). Germline CDR1 is MDHEN and CDR2 is SYDVKM. The V and J ends lost 5 bases and 3 bases respectively, with 13 bases between them. The CDR3 sequence is 14 residues long. CDR3 region: CASSPSPGDTEAFF. CDR3 DNA sequence: TGTGCCAGCAGTCCAAGCCCAGGGGACACTGAAGCTTTCTTT.

The genes are TRBV19 and TRBJ1-1, with D hard to call. Per the germline V gene, CDR1 is LNHDA and CDR2 is SQIVND (reference sequence). V was clipped by 5 bases and J by 1 base, with 8 bases between them. The CDR3 loop spans 13 amino acids. The CDR3 loop is CASSVRANTEAFF. The CDR3, as DNA: TGTGCCAGTAGTGTTCGGGCGAACACTGAAGCTTTCTTT.

This sequence joins TRBV10-3 and TRBJ2-5; D call uncertain. Germline-derived CDR1 and CDR2 are ENHRY and SYGVKD. The CDR3 sequence is 13 residues long. V was cut by 0 bases and J by 5 bases, with 7 bases left in between. The CDR3 loop reads CAISESDDETQYF. CDR3 sequence (DNA): TGTGCCATCAGTGAGTCTGATGACGAGACCCAGTACTTC.

The V and J genes are TRBV5-1 and TRBJ2-3, with 9 bases matching TRBD2. Trimming cost V 0 bases and J 5 bases; bases outside gene matches: 7. CDR1 and CDR2 (germline): SGHRS, YFSETQ. The CDR3 covers 16 residues. CDR3 sequence: CASSLEGSGGIDTQYF. DNA for the CDR3: TGCGCCAGCAGCTTGGAGGGTAGCGGGGGTATAGATACGCAGTATTTT.

The genes are TRBV7-2 and TRBJ2-2, with D possibly being TRBD1 (6 bases). Germline V gene data show CDR1 as SGHTA and CDR2 as FQGNSA. With 8 bases removed from V and 8 bases from J, the gap between germline ends came to 18 bases. CDR3 size: 14 residues. The CDR3 sequence: CASATYRAAGELFF. DNA of the CDR3: TGTGCCAGCGCAACTTACAGGGCCGCGGGGGAGCTGTTTTTT.

The gene calls are TRBV4-2 and TRBJ2-7; D unclear. Per the germline V gene, CDR1 is LGHNA and CDR2 is YNFKEQ. Trimming removed 2 bases at V and 3 bases at J, with 5 bases between. This CDR3 has 12 residues. The CDR3 protein is CASSQSRYEQYF. The CDR3 DNA is TGTGCCAGCAGCCAAAGCCGCTACGAGCAGTACTTC.